One and the same sample provided the 2 T cell receptor beta chains below, sequenced in a study of T cell repertoires in cytomegalovirus infection. Each CDR3 protein is one row after TCRdb ran MiXCR on the reads. Here the sample spans under 250,000 distinct CDR3 sequences, 6% to 8% being singletons. The source material was PBMCs. These receptors came from a human donor in good health (CMV status not recorded). Some clones in this sample may be carry-over from other donors' samples.

This clonotype showed up many times. The rearrangement links TRBV5-1 to TRBJ2-7; D not resolved. Trimming pared 4 bases from V and 13 bases from J, leaving 18 bases between. The germline V gene has CDR1 SGHRS and CDR2 YFSETQ. The CDR3 has 12 amino acids. DNA of the CDR3: TGCGCCAGCAGCCCGGGTTGGACCCCACTTTACTTC. Translated: CASSPGWTPLYF. Based on the CDR3 plus reference TRBV5-1 and TRBJ2-7, the full variable domain is KAGVTQTPRYLIKTRGQQVTLSCSPISGHRSVSWYQQTPGQGLQFLFEYFSETQRNKGNFPGRFSGRQFSNSRSEMNVSTLELGDSALYLCASSPGWTPLYFGPGTRLTVT.

Many counts were recorded for this clonotype. The chain links TRBV6-2 or TRBV6-3 to TRBJ2-3; D ambiguous. This CDR3 has 13 amino acids. V was clipped by 2 bases and J by 2 bases, with 5 bases between them. CDR1 is MNHEY and CDR2 is SVGEGT in the germline V gene. The CDR3 region has the DNA TGTGCCAGCAGTTACGGGATCACAGATACGCAGTATTTT. It codes for CASSYGITDTQYF.